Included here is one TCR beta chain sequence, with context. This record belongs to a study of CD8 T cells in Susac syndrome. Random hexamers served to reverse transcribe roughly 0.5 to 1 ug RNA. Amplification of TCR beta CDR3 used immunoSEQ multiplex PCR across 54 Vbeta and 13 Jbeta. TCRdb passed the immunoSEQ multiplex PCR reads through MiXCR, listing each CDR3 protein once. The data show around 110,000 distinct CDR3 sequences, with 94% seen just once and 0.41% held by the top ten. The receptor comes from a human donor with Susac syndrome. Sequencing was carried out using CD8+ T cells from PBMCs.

This CDR3 reads CASSPYNSEAFF. In DNA, the CDR3 is TGTGCCAGCAGCCCCTATAACAGCGAAGCTTTCTTT. V and J are TRBV9 and TRBJ1-1; D unclear. CDR3 length: 12 residues. Looked up from germline, CDR1 is SGDLS and CDR2 is YYNGEE. V dropped 4 bases and J dropped 8 bases, with 12 bases sitting between them. Using reference TRBV9 and TRBJ1-1 for the parts outside the CDR3, the full variable domain is DSGVTQTPKHLITATGQRVTLRCSPRSGDLSVYWYQQSLDQGLQFLIQYYNGEERAKGNILERFSAQQFPDLHSELNLSSLELGDSALYFCASSPYNSEAFFGQGTRLTVV.